Following are 4 T cell receptor beta chains from one sample sequenced in a study of glioma-infiltrating T cells. Using RNA template, CDR3s of TCR alpha and beta were amplified with iRepertoire arm-PCR. One entry per CDR3 protein, called by TCRdb with MiXCR from the multiplex PCR reads. This table holds 300,000 to 450,000 distinct CDR3 sequences, roughly two fifths found once. Sequencing input: glioma tissue, nonneoplastic brain tissue, or PBMCs (not recorded which). All receptors derive from a human donor with low-grade glioma or glioblastoma, undergoing nonglioma brain surgery, or in good health (not recorded which).

The J gene is TRBJ2-1, the V gene TRBV30; D is unclear. The CDR3 spans 14 residues. The V and J ends lost 3 bases and 9 bases respectively, with 18 bases between them. Germline V gene sequence: CDR1 GTSNPN, CDR2 SVGIG (reference sequence). CDR3 coding DNA: TGTGCCTGGAGAAGTCGGAATCTTGTCGGTGAGCAGTTCTTC. This gives the protein CAWRSRNLVGEQFF.

The chain carries TRBV5-4 and TRBJ2-7; TRBD1 matches 7 bases. V was clipped by 5 bases and J by 5 bases; unmatched bases: 10. The germline V gene encodes CDR1 SGHNT and CDR2 YYREEE (reference sequence). The CDR3 sequence is 14 residues long. CDR3 nucleotides: TGTGCCAGCAGGAAACAGGGGTTTAGCCACGAGCAGTACTTC. This gives the protein CASRKQGFSHEQYF.

This sequence joins TRBV6-5 and TRBJ2-6; no clear D. The CDR3 has 13 residues. CDR1 and CDR2 from the germline V gene are MNHEY and SVGAGI. Between the trimmed V and J ends, which lost 4 bases and 8 bases, there was a span of 9 bases. CDR3 protein: CASSLEAPNVLTF. CDR3 coding DNA: TGTGCCAGCAGTTTAGAGGCACCCAACGTCCTGACTTTC.

This chain joins TRBV5-6 and TRBJ1-5; D unresolved. The germline CDR1 and CDR2 sequences are SGHDT and YYEEEE. V dropped 0 bases and J dropped 4 bases, with 14 bases sitting between them. The CDR3 length is 16 residues. The CDR3 region has the DNA TGTGCCAGCAGCTTGGGTATCGGTTGGGGAAATCAGCCCCAGCATTTT. The encoded protein is CASSLGIGWGNQPQHF.